Shown below are 16 T cell receptor beta chains from a single sample sequenced in a study of OX40 agonist ivuxolimab in advanced cancers. TCRdb's copy holds only in-frame clones and misses some; the assay was immunoSEQ multiplex PCR. The sample lists 150,000 to 170,000 clones; 94% were seen once. Material: CD4+ or CD8+ T cells sorted from blood, obtained in a trial of the OX40 agonist ivuxolimab. Receptor source: an adult with an advanced solid tumor such as melanoma, head and neck, liver or kidney cancer.

This rearrangement joins TRBV7-3 to TRBJ2-5; 12 bases line up with TRBD2. The CDR3 consists of 16 residues. The junction had 7 bases not matched to a gene; V was cut back by 5 bases and J by 3 bases. CDR1 is SGHTA and CDR2 is FQGTGA in the germline V gene. In DNA, the CDR3 is TGTGCCAGCAGCCCCGGACTAGCGGGGCCCAAAGAGACCCAGTACTTC. Translation gives CASSPGLAGPKETQYF. Looking up the rest from reference TRBV7-3 and TRBJ2-5 gives the full variable domain: GAGVSQTPSNKVTEKGKYVELRCDPISGHTALYWYRQSLGQGPEFLIYFQGTGAADDSGLPNDRFFAVRPEGSVSTLKIQRTERGDSAVYLCASSPGLAGPKETQYFGPGTRLLVL.

This chain links TRBV29-1 with TRBJ2-1; TRBD2 agrees at 8 bases. The V and J ends lost 1 base and 13 bases, in that order; junction bases with no gene match: 6. CDR3 size: 12 residues. Germline lookup yields CDR1 SQVTM and CDR2 ANQGSEA. The CDR3 sequence: CSVEGPRGGQFF. The CDR3 coding sequence is TGCAGCGTTGAAGGCCCTCGGGGGGGTCAGTTCTTC.

V gene TRBV2 combines with J gene TRBJ2-1; 9 bases fit TRBD2. This CDR3 is built from 15 residues. The germline V gene encodes CDR1 SNHLY and CDR2 FYNNEI. V was pared by 2 bases and J by 9 bases, with 8 bases of the junction left unmatched. CDR3 in amino acids: CASSEKAGGWGEQFF. The CDR3 nucleotides are TGTGCCAGCAGTGAAAAGGCGGGAGGGTGGGGTGAGCAGTTCTTC.

The chain links TRBV5-5 to TRBJ2-7; 9 bases match TRBD1. J lost 0 bases, V lost 4 bases, and 11 bases had no gene match. CDR1 is SGHKS, CDR2 YYEKEE, per germline (reference sequence). This CDR3 is built from 17 residues. The CDR3 loop is CASSPTDWDRASYEQYF. In DNA form, the CDR3 reads TGTGCCAGCAGCCCGACGGACTGGGACAGGGCCTCCTACGAGCAGTACTTC.

This chain connects TRBV14 to TRBJ1-2; no firm D call. The CDR3 is 17 residues long. Trimming took off 0 bases at V and 3 bases at J, with 17 bases between the two ends. CDR1 is SGHDN and CDR2 is FVKESK in the germline V gene. CDR3 residues: CASSQERRRSVDYGYTF. CDR3 in DNA: TGTGCCAGCAGCCAAGAAAGGCGAAGGTCTGTGGACTATGGCTACACCTTC.

V usage is TRBV5-1 and J usage is TRBJ1-1; a possible D gene is TRBD1 (5 bases). CDR1 is SGHRS and CDR2 is YFSETQ in the germline V gene. The CDR3 is 15 amino acids. The V and J ends lost 4 bases and 2 bases respectively, with 15 bases between them. Written as DNA, the CDR3 is TGCGCCAGCAGCGTACCGGGACTAACTAACACTGAAGCTTTCTTT. This gives the protein CASSVPGLTNTEAFF.

The gene calls are TRBV9 and TRBJ2-2; perhaps D is TRBD1 or TRBD2 (5 bases each). V was trimmed by 4 bases and J by 8 bases, leaving 15 bases between them. The CDR3 extends over 14 amino acids. Germline V gives CDR1 SGDLS, CDR2 YYNGEE. The CDR3 loop is CASSIRDDLGELFF. The CDR3 DNA reads as TGTGCCAGCAGCATCCGGGACGACTTGGGGGAGCTGTTTTTT.

This chain links TRBV4-3 with TRBJ2-7; D unresolved. The germline V and J ends were trimmed by 0 bases and 1 base, with 22 bases remaining between them. This CDR3 has 19 amino acids. From germline, CDR1 is LGHNA and CDR2 YSLEER. Here the CDR3 reads CASSQEYGFAGRRSYEQYF. In DNA form, the CDR3 reads TGCGCCAGCAGCCAAGAATATGGGTTTGCCGGACGACGATCCTACGAGCAGTACTTC.

Of note for this clone: Its ends do not fully match the called genes, so a read error is possible. This chain joins TRBV5-1 and TRBJ1-3, with 11 bases lining up with TRBD1. CDR3 length: 15 residues. From germline, CDR1 is SGHRS and CDR2 YFSETQ. CDR3 in amino acids: CASSLARRGGTGGRF. The CDR3, as DNA: TGCGCCAGCAGCTTGGCCCGGCGGGGAGGGACAGGGGGAAGGTTT.

The chain is built from TRBV28 and TRBJ1-1; D is possibly TRBD1 (5 bases). The germline gives CDR1 MDHEN, CDR2 SYDVKM. This CDR3 region has 17 residues. V was shortened by 6 bases and J by 5 bases, with 25 bases between the two germline ends. The CDR3 region is CASRVFGGLGGVTEAFF. Written as DNA, the CDR3 is TGTGCCAGCAGAGTTTTTGGGGGATTGGGAGGGGTAACTGAAGCTTTCTTT.

This clone showed up just once. V and J are TRBV5-6 and TRBJ1-2, with TRBD1 matching over 7 bases. Germline V gives CDR1 SGHDT, CDR2 YYEEEE. This CDR3 comprises 14 residues. V dropped 6 bases and J dropped 0; count of bases not matched to a gene: 5. The CDR3 reads CASTRDRTNYGYTF. The CDR3 bases are TGTGCCAGCACCCGGGACAGAACTAACTATGGCTACACCTTC.

The genes are TRBV5-4 and TRBJ2-3, with 8 bases identical to TRBD2. Germline V CDR1 and CDR2: SGHNT, YYREEE (reference sequence). V lost 4 bases to trimming and J lost 3 bases; unmatched junction nucleotides: 7. The CDR3 is made up of 15 amino acids. The CDR3: CASSRTGGTTDTQYF. The CDR3 nucleotides read TGTGCCAGCAGCCGTACGGGGGGGACAACAGATACGCAGTATTTT.

The V call is TRBV11-3, the J call TRBJ1-4; the D is unclear. The ends were cut back, 4 bases at V and 7 bases at J, with 7 bases in the middle. The germline gives CDR1 SGHNT, CDR2 YENEEA. The CDR3 consists of 12 residues. The CDR3 is CASSSRGEKLFF. The CDR3 coding sequence is TGTGCCAGCAGCTCTAGAGGTGAAAAACTGTTTTTT.

This clone was found once. The CDR3: CASSIVDIRRGKEKLFF. The CDR3 bases are TGTGCCAGTAGTATAGTGGACATAAGGAGGGGCAAGGAAAAACTGTTTTTT. The chain recombines TRBV19 with TRBJ1-4, with D perhaps TRBD1 (5 bases). With 1 base removed from V and 8 bases from J, the gap between germline ends came to 20 bases. CDR3 length equals 17 residues. Per the germline V gene, CDR1 is LNHDA and CDR2 is SQIVND (reference sequence).

The gene calls are TRBV11-2 and TRBJ1-5; tentatively, D is TRBD1 (6 bases). CDR3 length: 14 amino acids. Germline V gene lookup returns CDR1 SGHAT and CDR2 FQNNGV. With 5 bases removed from V and 6 bases from J, the gap between germline ends came to 14 bases. This CDR3 is CASSLQGRGQPQHF. The CDR3 DNA is TGTGCCAGCAGCCTACAGGGACGGGGTCAGCCCCAGCATTTT.

The chain joins TRBV28 to TRBJ2-3; no clear D gene. Between the trimmed V and J ends, which lost 6 bases and 1 base, there was a span of 20 bases. CDR1 and CDR2 from the germline V gene are MDHEN and SYDVKM. The CDR3 has 17 amino acids. This CDR3 is CASRKFLNSVGTDTQYF. CDR3 bases: TGTGCCAGCAGAAAATTCCTTAACTCGGTTGGCACAGATACGCAGTATTTT.